These T cell receptor beta chains were read from a single sample in a study of long-term antiretroviral therapy in people with HIV. Only in-frame clones appear in the TCRdb table, and some are missing; sequencing was by immunoSEQ multiplex PCR. The sample shows about 28,000 clones, over 90% of them seen only once. The source was unsorted PBMCs, collected 6.2 years after starting antiretroviral therapy. These TCRs come from a man aged 40-55 years with HIV. Both conserved end residues are part of each CDR3. A D gene is named only where the DNA matches it firmly. Clone size, where shown, is once, few, many, or a class for clones that have expanded.

clone size	V gene	J gene	D gene	CDR3 length	CDR3 protein	CDR3 DNA
once	TRBV6-5	TRBJ1-2	TRBD1	13	CASSTTGVYGYTF	TGTGCCAGCAGTACGACAGGGGTCTATGGCTACACCTTC
once	TRBV4-2	TRBJ2-2	.	14	CASSQEEATGELFF	TGTGCCAGCAGCCAAGAAGAGGCGACCGGGGAGCTGTTTTTT
.	TRBV7-6	TRBJ2-1	.	15	CASSLRGPLYNEQFF	TGTGCCAGCAGCTTAAGGGGTCCCCTCTACAATGAGCAGTTCTTC
once	TRBV5-6	TRBJ2-4	.	17	CASSWGRWATTGNIQYF	TGTGCCAGCAGCTGGGGGCGGTGGGCGACAACCGGAAACATTCAGTACTTC
.	TRBV5-4	TRBJ2-5	TRBD2	18	CASSSSLMGAGGRETQYF	TGTGCCAGCAGCTCGAGCTTGATGGGAGCGGGAGGACGAGAGACCCAGTACTTC
.	TRBV6-6	TRBJ2-3	TRBD2	16	CASRLGRTSGRDAQYF	TGTGCCAGCAGGCTGGGCCGGACTAGCGGCCGCGATGCCCAGTATTTT
.	TRBV25-1	TRBJ2-3	.	15	CASSERQVYTDTQYF	TGTGCCAGCAGTGAACGACAGGTCTACACAGATACGCAGTATTTT
once	TRBV29-1	TRBJ2-3	.	11	CSVAETDTQYF	TGCAGCGTAGCAGAAACAGATACGCAGTATTTT
.	TRBV29-1	TRBJ2-7	TRBD1	13	CSGRGQAVDEQYF	TGCAGCGGGAGGGGACAGGCGGTTGACGAGCAGTACTTC
.	TRBV7-6	TRBJ2-1	TRBD2	17	CASSLVGGRASQGEQFF	TGTGCCAGCAGCTTAGTAGGCGGGAGGGCCTCTCAGGGTGAGCAGTTCTTC
.	TRBV7-8	TRBJ1-6	TRBD1	18	CASSSDIAGGSYNSPLHF	TGTGCCAGCAGCTCCGACATTGCAGGGGGCTCCTATAATTCACCCCTCCACTTT
.	TRBV9	TRBJ2-6	.	12	CASSAAANVLTF	TGTGCCAGCAGCGCGGCGGCCAACGTCCTGACTTTC
.	TRBV9	TRBJ2-1	TRBD2	15	CASSQTSGSYNEQFF	TGTGCCAGCAGCCAGACTAGCGGGAGTTACAATGAGCAGTTCTTC
once	TRBV27	TRBJ1-1	.	13	CASKDGPYTEAFF	TGTGCCAGCAAGGACGGACCGTACACTGAAGCTTTCTTT